The 13 T cell receptor beta chains below come from one sample, sequenced in a study of blood T cell repertoires in COVID-19. The table came from immunoSEQ multiplex PCR; TCRdb's copy has only in-frame clones and leaves some out. The sample has tens of thousands of clones, 78% seen once. The sequencing sample was made of peripheral blood. These receptor sequences come from a human donor in a cohort sampled during active COVID-19.

The genes are TRBV4-1 and TRBJ2-7; D is ambiguous. The V and J ends lost 2 bases and 3 bases respectively, with 8 bases between them. Germline CDR1 is MGHRA and CDR2 is YSYEKL. The CDR3 sequence is 13 residues long. CDR3 sequence (DNA): TGCGCCAGCAGCCAACCCTACTTCTACGAGCAGTACTTC. Translated: CASSQPYFYEQYF.

The rearrangement links TRBV6-6 to TRBJ2-7; 7 positions match TRBD2. Trimming cost V 0 bases and J 3 bases; bases outside gene matches: 5. There are 15 residues in the CDR3. Germline V gene lookup returns CDR1 MNHNY and CDR2 SVGAGI (reference sequence). Here the CDR3 reads CASSYSTGGNYEQYF. The CDR3 DNA sequence: TGTGCCAGCAGTTACTCCACCGGGGGGAACTACGAGCAGTACTTC.

This chain joins TRBV25-1 and TRBJ1-1; the D gene is possibly TRBD1 (5 bases). This CDR3 has 16 residues. The ends were cut back, 3 bases at V and 5 bases at J, with 19 bases in the middle. Germline CDR1 reads MGHDK; CDR2 reads SYGVNS. CDR3 loop: CASSERSRIGVTEAFF. The CDR3 DNA reads TGTGCCAGCAGTGAGAGGTCCCGCATAGGGGTAACTGAAGCTTTCTTT.

The table lists this clone with a count of one. The V gene is TRBV5-6, the J gene TRBJ1-5, with 8 bases that match TRBD1. CDR3 size: 15 residues. After removal of 2 bases from V and 5 bases from J, the junction contained 6 bases not matched to a gene. Per germline, CDR1 SGHDT and CDR2 YYEEEE. The DNA of the CDR3 is TGTGCCAGCAGCTTAGCAGGGGGCGCGGATCAGCCCCAGCATTTT. Amino acid sequence: CASSLAGGADQPQHF. The entire variable domain, with the rest obtained from reference TRBV5-6 and TRBJ1-5, is as follows: DAGVTQSPTHLIKTRGQQVTLRCSPKSGHDTVSWYQQALGQGPQFIFQYYEEEERQRGNFPDRFSGHQFPNYSSELNVNALLLGDSALYLCASSLAGGADQPQHFGDGTRLSIL.

V and J are TRBV27 and TRBJ2-7, with 12 bases aligning to TRBD1. This CDR3 is 15 amino acids long. Germline values: CDR1 MNHEY, CDR2 SMNVEV (reference sequence). Trimming at V came to 0 bases and at J to 6 bases, leaving 3 bases not matched to a gene. CDR3 loop: CASSLSGTGGLEQYV. CDR3 sequence (DNA): TGTGCCAGCAGTTTATCCGGGACAGGGGGCCTCGAGCAGTACGTC.

This chain links TRBV3-1 (or the pseudogene TRBV3-2) with TRBJ1-1; no clear D. The ends were cut back, 4 bases at V and 6 bases at J, with 12 bases in the middle. CDR1 and CDR2 (germline): LGHDT, YNNKEL (reference sequence). The CDR3 is 13 amino acids. The CDR3 loop reads CASSPVWSSEAFF. As DNA, the CDR3 is TGTGCCAGCAGCCCGGTCTGGTCCTCTGAAGCTTTCTTT.

This rearrangement joins TRBV5-1 to TRBJ2-5, with TRBD1 matching 8 bases. V trimming: 0 bases; J trimming: 5 bases; junction bases outside the gene matches: 9. The germline gives CDR1 SGHRS, CDR2 YFSETQ. The CDR3 runs 16 residues. For the CDR3, the DNA is TGCGCCAGCAGCTTGGCCAGGGACAGGATGGAGGAGACCCAGTACTTC. Translating it yields CASSLARDRMEETQYF.

This chain links TRBV11-2 with TRBJ1-2, with a possible D match to TRBD1 (6 bases). The germline gives CDR1 SGHAT, CDR2 FQNNGV. Trimming took off 5 bases at V and 7 bases at J, with 17 bases between the two ends. The CDR3 has 14 amino acids. The CDR3 here is CASSTYGGLIGYTF. In DNA form, the CDR3 reads TGTGCCAGCAGCACCTACGGGGGGCTTATTGGCTACACCTTC.

The V and J genes are TRBV6-7 and TRBJ2-5; 7 bases match TRBD1. TRBV6-7 counts as an open reading frame of uncertain function. The CDR3 is made up of 15 amino acids. V trimming: 1 base; J trimming: 3 bases; junction bases outside the gene matches: 5. The CDR3 is CASSYLKQGKETQYF. In DNA form, the CDR3 reads TGTGCCAGCAGTTACTTGAAACAGGGGAAAGAGACCCAGTACTTC.

The genes are TRBV29-1 and TRBJ1-6, with a weak D call TRBD1 (5 bases). Germline V lookup: CDR1 SQVTM, CDR2 ANQGSEA. This CDR3 spans 14 amino acids. CDR3 DNA sequence: TGCAGGCCGGGGGTAGACGGGGTATGGTCACCCCTCCACTTT. Translated: CRPGVDGVWSPLHF.

The V gene is TRBV12-3 or TRBV12-4, the J gene TRBJ1-2; D is unclear. V lost 0 bases and J 8 bases, leaving 10 bases between the germline ends. The length of the CDR3 is 13 residues. CDR3 sequence (DNA): TGTGCCAGCAGTTTAGCGGTGATGCAGGGCTACACCTTC. Protein: CASSLAVMQGYTF.

The V and J genes are TRBV21-1 and TRBJ2-1; the DNA was not used to check the table's D call, TRBD1. TRBV21-1 corresponds to a pseudogene. The CDR3 runs to 12 residues. The chain's CDR3 is CASSVQVGEQFF. CDR3 nucleotide sequence: TGTGCCAGCAGCGTCCAGGTAGGAGAGCAGTTCTTC.

This rearrangement joins TRBV2 to TRBJ1-5, with unresolved D. Per germline, CDR1 SNHLY and CDR2 FYNNEI. The CDR3 is made up of 14 amino acids. Trimming removed 6 bases from V and 0 bases from J, with 9 bases in between. As DNA, the CDR3 is TGTGCCAGCAGAGGCGGATATAGCAATCAGCCCCAGCATTTT. Translated, it gives CASRGGYSNQPQHF.